This TCR beta chain came from a study of blood T cells in healthy people across ages. For the study at large: With template switching, about one barcoded beta molecule was captured per two T cells.

Together with a sample-barcoded 5' primer, a J-beta primer mix was included in a second PCR lasting roughly 7 to 11 cycles. Every single cDNA molecule received a tag from a template-switch adaptor with 12 random nucleotides. TCRdb re-called the 5' RACE reads through MiXCR, storing one row per CDR3 protein. The sample has about 1.8 million distinct CDR3 sequences; roughly 50% are singletons. The CDR3 runs to 16 residues. The germline V gene has CDR1 KGHDR and CDR2 SFDVKD. The study, taken as a whole, reports: Older age coincided with a roughly linear decline in TCR beta diversity per million T cells.

Concerning this clonotype: Antigen specificity is unknown. An end of the junction does not agree with germline; a read error may underlie this.

Each sample yielded at least 6 million isolated PBMCs. This clonotype was sampled from a woman in her forties in good health. The chain recombines TRBV24-1 with TRBJ2-1, with D unclear. Sequencing was done on a sample of blood. CDR3 protein: CATSAPRQSSYKEQFF. The CDR3 DNA reads TGTGCCACCAGTGCTCCCCGGCAAAGCTCCTACAAGGAGCAGTTCTTC.